Each of the 25 T cell receptor beta chains below was sequenced from the same sample in a study of blood T cell repertoires in COVID-19. Produced via immunoSEQ multiplex PCR; TCRdb's table is partial and in-frame only. The table has 150,000 to 180,000 clones, approximately 78% seen once. The sequenced sample was peripheral blood. The receptors originated from a man older than 75 with acute or convalescent COVID-19.

This clone was counted once. This rearrangement joins TRBV28 to TRBJ1-2; TRBD1 matches at 10 bases. The junction had 7 bases not matched to a gene; V was cut back by 5 bases and J by 7 bases. The germline CDR1 and CDR2 sequences are MDHEN and SYDVKM. The CDR3 has 14 amino acids. The CDR3 spells CASSPGQGTGGYTF. The CDR3 nucleotides read TGTGCCAGCAGTCCGGGACAGGGGACAGGTGGCTACACCTTC.

V gene TRBV9 combines with J gene TRBJ2-1; 10 nucleotides line up with TRBD2. The ends lost 0 bases at V and 7 bases at J; junction bases unmatched: 7. Germline values: CDR1 SGDLS, CDR2 YYNGEE. The CDR3 has 16 amino acids. The CDR3 sequence is CASSVEFASGGNEQFF. CDR3 coding DNA: TGTGCCAGCAGCGTAGAATTCGCTAGCGGGGGTAATGAGCAGTTCTTC.

The V and J genes are TRBV6-5 and TRBJ2-3; 9 bases align to TRBD1. The CDR3 sequence is 14 residues long. Losses at the gene ends were 5 bases for V and 2 bases for J; bases not matched to a gene: 2. CDR1 and CDR2 from the germline V gene are MNHEY and SVGAGI. The CDR3 spells CASSRDRVTDTQYF. Written as DNA, the CDR3 is TGTGCCAGCAGTCGGGACAGGGTCACAGATACGCAGTATTTT.

The rearrangement joins TRBV6-6 to TRBJ1-1; the D gene is possibly TRBD1 (5 bases). This CDR3 has 17 residues. Germline assignment: CDR1 MNHNY and CDR2 SVGAGI (reference sequence). V lost 5 bases and J 2 bases, leaving 21 bases between the germline ends. CDR3 nucleotide sequence: TGTGCCAGCAGTCCTAGGGACGGACGGGGGGACAACACTGAAGCTTTCTTT. Translated, it gives CASSPRDGRGDNTEAFF.

The chain couples TRBV4-2 to TRBJ2-3, with 10 bases lining up with TRBD2. The germline V gene encodes CDR1 LGHNA and CDR2 YNFKEQ. V gave up 0 bases and J gave up 6 bases; unmatched junction bases: 15. The CDR3 extends over 19 amino acids. The CDR3 DNA reads TGTGCCAGCAGCCAAGACGGGAGCGGGGGGGCCGGGGTAGCGGATACGCAGTATTTT. Encoded protein: CASSQDGSGGAGVADTQYF.

The chain has TRBV5-1 and TRBJ1-1, with D hard to call. Germline-derived CDR1 and CDR2 are SGHRS and YFSETQ. Trimming took off 0 bases at V and 6 bases at J, with 9 bases between the two ends. This CDR3 comprises 13 residues. The CDR3: CASSLAGRPEAFF. The CDR3 DNA sequence: TGCGCCAGCAGCTTGGCGGGGAGGCCTGAAGCTTTCTTT. The full variable domain, completed using reference TRBV5-1 and TRBJ1-1, is KAGVTQTPRYLIKTRGQQVTLSCSPISGHRSVSWYQQTPGQGLQFLFEYFSETQRNKGNFPGRFSGRQFSNSRSEMNVSTLELGDSALYLCASSLAGRPEAFFGQGTRLTVV.

This rearrangement joins TRBV4-1 to TRBJ1-2; D might be TRBD1 (5 bases). V was pared by 4 bases and J by 2 bases, with 11 bases between. This CDR3 contains 14 residues. From germline, CDR1 is MGHRA and CDR2 YSYEKL. DNA of the CDR3: TGCGCCAGCAGCCTTATGACAGAGAACTATGGCTACACCTTC. Translated, it gives CASSLMTENYGYTF.

The chain has TRBV5-4 and TRBJ2-7, with 10 bases that match TRBD1. Germline CDR1 is SGHNT and CDR2 is YYREEE (reference sequence). Trimming removed 2 bases from V and 5 bases from J; junction bases left unmatched: 7. The length of the CDR3 is 15 residues. The CDR3 DNA sequence: TGTGCCAGCAGCTTCCCGGGACAGGGGAGTGACGAGCAGTACTTC. This sequence encodes CASSFPGQGSDEQYF. Variable domain in full (rest from reference TRBV5-4 and TRBJ2-7): ETGVTQSPTHLIKTRGQQVTLRCSSQSGHNTVSWYQQALGQGPQFIFQYYREEENGRGNFPPRFSGLQFPNYSSELNVNALELDDSALYLCASSFPGQGSDEQYFGPGTRLTVT.

The V and J genes are TRBV6-1 and TRBJ2-3, with a possible D match to TRBD1 (5 bases). V was clipped by 2 bases and J by 5 bases, with 11 bases between them. The CDR3 contains 14 residues. Germline V gene data show CDR1 as MNHNS and CDR2 as SASEGT. This CDR3 is CASSEYRQVDTQYF. The CDR3 DNA follows: TGTGCCAGCAGTGAATACAGGCAAGTAGATACGCAGTATTTT.

This chain links TRBV28 with TRBJ1-2; 7 bases map to TRBD1. This CDR3 region has 13 residues. V was pared by 3 bases and J by 4 bases, with 2 bases of the junction left unmatched. Germline CDR1 and CDR2: MDHEN and SYDVKM. CDR3 protein: CASSLDRSYGYTF. CDR3 DNA sequence: TGTGCCAGCAGTTTGGACAGGAGCTATGGCTACACCTTC.

The V call is TRBV7-9, the J call TRBJ1-4, with D possibly TRBD1 on 5 matching bases. Trimming stripped 5 bases from V and 4 bases from J, with 11 bases between. Germline values: CDR1 SEHNR, CDR2 FQNEAQ (reference sequence). The CDR3 sequence is 14 residues long. The CDR3 here is CASSRQFLNEKLFF. In nucleotides, the CDR3 is TGTGCCAGCAGCAGACAGTTCCTTAATGAAAAACTGTTTTTT.

V gene TRBV2 combines with J gene TRBJ2-5; perhaps TRBD2 as D (6 bases). V lost 2 bases and J lost 10, with 14 bases in between. The CDR3 has 13 residues. Germline lookup yields CDR1 SNHLY and CDR2 FYNNEI. The CDR3 nucleotides read TGTGCCAGCAGTGAACTAGCGTTTGGGGGCCAGTACTTC. This gives the protein CASSELAFGGQYF.

The J gene is TRBJ1-6, the V gene TRBV30, with D possibly matching TRBD1 (5 bases). CDR1 and CDR2 from the germline V gene are GTSNPN and SVGIG (reference sequence). Deletions cut 3 bases from V and 6 bases from J, with 9 bases between. There are 13 residues in the CDR3. The CDR3 spells CAWSRDSNSPLHF. CDR3 bases: TGTGCCTGGAGCCGCGACAGTAATTCACCCCTCCACTTT.

The genes are TRBV6-1 and TRBJ1-6, with D maybe TRBD1 (6 bases). The V gene's germline CDR1 is MNHNS and CDR2 SASEGT. This CDR3 is built from 18 residues. V shed 0 bases and J shed 6 bases, with 18 bases lying between them. The CDR3 coding sequence is TGTGCCAGCAGTGAAGCAAGGAGGGGGGGCGGACTTAATTCACCCCTCCACTTT. As protein: CASSEARRGGGLNSPLHF.

Only one count was recorded for this clone. The same CDR3 arises from other DNA sequences in this sample as well. The gene calls are TRBV12-3 or TRBV12-4 and TRBJ1-1; possible D gene TRBD1, 5 bases. The CDR3 totals 13 residues. The germline V and J ends were trimmed by 6 bases and 1 base, with 9 bases remaining between them. CDR3 loop: CASSPTGNTEAFF. DNA of the CDR3: TGTGCCAGCAGCCCAACAGGGAACACTGAAGCTTTCTTT.

The chain employs TRBV5-4 and TRBJ2-2, with TRBD1 matching 9 bases. The CDR3 length is 15 residues. The ends lost 3 bases at V and 2 bases at J; junction bases unmatched: 2. The germline CDR1 and CDR2 sequences are SGHNT and YYREEE (reference sequence). The chain's CDR3 is CASSWGQGNTGELFF. CDR3 sequence (DNA): TGTGCCAGCAGCTGGGGACAGGGCAACACCGGGGAGCTGTTTTTT.

The V call is TRBV18, the J call TRBJ2-3; 10 nucleotides match TRBD1. V lost 3 bases and J lost 4; bases outside the gene matches: 4. This CDR3 contains 15 residues. Per the germline V gene, CDR1 is KGHSH and CDR2 is LQKENI. Written as DNA, the CDR3 is TGTGCCAGCTCACCCGGACAGGGGGAAGCAGATACGCAGTATTTT. It codes for CASSPGQGEADTQYF.

The chain links TRBV3-1 (or the pseudogene TRBV3-2) to TRBJ2-5; D possibly corresponds to TRBD1 (5 bases). This CDR3 spans 14 amino acids. The V and J ends lost 4 bases and 1 base respectively, with 10 bases between them. Germline lookup yields CDR1 LGHDT and CDR2 YNNKEL (reference sequence). The chain's CDR3 is CASSLYRSQETQYF. For the CDR3, the DNA is TGTGCCAGCAGCCTCTACAGGAGCCAAGAGACCCAGTACTTC.

This clone occurred a few times. This rearrangement joins TRBV6-1 to TRBJ1-2, with 8 positions matching TRBD1. Losses at the gene ends were 0 bases for V and 1 base for J; bases not matched to a gene: 1. The CDR3 has 15 residues. The germline gives CDR1 MNHNS, CDR2 SASEGT. CDR3 in amino acids: CASSEAGQGNYGYTF. The CDR3 nucleotides read TGTGCCAGCAGTGAAGCCGGACAGGGTAACTATGGCTACACCTTC.

V gene TRBV18 combines with J gene TRBJ1-1; D unclear. Germline V gene lookup returns CDR1 KGHSH and CDR2 LQKENI. This CDR3 spans 13 amino acids. V dropped 2 bases and J dropped 3 bases, with 7 bases sitting between them. The DNA for the CDR3 is TGTGCCAGCTCACCAACAGTCGACACTGAAGCTTTCTTT. This sequence encodes CASSPTVDTEAFF. Drawing the rest from reference TRBV18 and TRBJ1-1, the complete variable domain is NAGVMQNPRHLVRRRGQEARLRCSPMKGHSHVYWYRQLPEEGLKFMVYLQKENIIDESGMPKERFSAEFPKEGPSILRIQQVVRGDSAAYFCASSPTVDTEAFFGQGTRLTVV.

V and J are TRBV19 and TRBJ2-2; possible D gene TRBD2, 5 bases. There are 15 residues in the CDR3. From germline, CDR1 is LNHDA and CDR2 SQIVND (reference sequence). V was shortened by 2 bases and J by 6 bases, with 13 bases between the two germline ends. The DNA for the CDR3 is TGTGCCAGTAGTATACGACTAAGTAGTCCCGGGGAGCTGTTTTTT. It specifies CASSIRLSSPGELFF.

This clone was counted a single time. The chain carries TRBV3-1 (or the pseudogene TRBV3-2) and TRBJ2-5, with TRBD2 as a possible D gene (5 bases). The CDR3 has 19 residues. V was trimmed by 0 bases and J by 9 bases, leaving 29 bases between them. Germline CDR1 and CDR2: LGHDT and YNNKEL (reference sequence). This CDR3 reads CASSQDAARGPRESWPQYF. In DNA, the CDR3 is TGTGCCAGCAGCCAAGATGCCGCCCGGGGTCCGCGCGAGAGTTGGCCCCAGTACTTC.

This chain uses TRBV30 with TRBJ1-5; TRBD1 matches 7 bases. After removal of 0 bases from V and 1 base from J, the junction contained 0 bases not matched to a gene. This CDR3 has 14 amino acids. Per the germline V gene, CDR1 is GTSNPN and CDR2 is SVGIG (reference sequence). The CDR3 DNA reads as TGTGCCTGGAGTGTACAGGGGAGCAATCAGCCCCAGCATTTT. It is translated as CAWSVQGSNQPQHF.

This chain uses TRBV3-1 (or the pseudogene TRBV3-2) with TRBJ2-3; TRBD1 matches at 7 bases. Trimming at V came to 5 bases and at J to 5 bases, leaving 7 bases not matched to a gene. Germline V gene lookup returns CDR1 LGHDT and CDR2 YNNKEL (reference sequence). The CDR3 length is 14 residues. CDR3 bases: TGTGCCAGCAGCAGGGGGCAGGGGGTAGATACGCAGTATTTT. Its translation is CASSRGQGVDTQYF.

As to this clone: The same CDR3 is also encoded by other DNA sequences in this sample. The rearrangement joins TRBV5-1 to TRBJ2-1, with 8 bases identical to TRBD2. CDR1 and CDR2 (germline): SGHRS, YFSETQ. Losses at the gene ends were 3 bases for V and 3 bases for J; bases not matched to a gene: 5. The CDR3 is made up of 15 amino acids. The CDR3 is CASSSGGTSYNEQFF. Written as DNA, the CDR3 is TGCGCCAGCAGCTCGGGTGGGACTAGCTACAATGAGCAGTTCTTC. Combining the CDR3 with reference TRBV5-1 and TRBJ2-1 gives the whole variable domain KAGVTQTPRYLIKTRGQQVTLSCSPISGHRSVSWYQQTPGQGLQFLFEYFSETQRNKGNFPGRFSGRQFSNSRSEMNVSTLELGDSALYLCASSSGGTSYNEQFFGPGTRLTVL.